Below are 28 T cell receptor beta chains sequenced from a single sample in a study of cytomegalovirus exposure and HLA in healthy donors. Primers: 60 Vbeta forward and 13 Jbeta reverse. The protocol was immunoSEQ multiplex PCR, while the TCRdb copy is restricted to in-frame clones and leaves out a portion. The sample holds roughly 80,000 clones, around 84% seen once. Input material: PBMCs. The receptors stem from a woman between 50 and 59 years old in good health and CMV-seronegative.

The chain uses TRBV6-5 and TRBJ2-7; 7 nucleotides align to TRBD2. The CDR3 sequence is 15 residues long. Trimming took 2 bases from V and 4 from J; bases not matched to a gene: 8. Germline values: CDR1 MNHEY, CDR2 SVGAGI. CDR3 protein: CASSYGAGAGYEQYF. Written as DNA, the CDR3 is TGTGCCAGCAGTTACGGGGCGGGAGCGGGATACGAGCAGTACTTC.

This chain joins TRBV19 and TRBJ2-3, with a tentative D call TRBD2 (7 bases). Germline CDR1 reads LNHDA; CDR2 reads SQIVND (reference sequence). The CDR3 loop spans 14 amino acids. V was shortened by 4 bases and J by 1 base, with 9 bases between the two germline ends. The CDR3 bases are TGTGCCAGTAGTAGGGGGGGCGGCACAGATACGCAGTATTTT. It codes for CASSRGGGTDTQYF.

V usage is TRBV4-1 and J usage is TRBJ1-5; D is possibly TRBD1 (5 bases). V was cut by 0 bases and J by 3 bases, with 15 bases left in between. There are 17 residues in the CDR3. Germline V gene sequence: CDR1 MGHRA, CDR2 YSYEKL. CDR3 coding DNA: TGCGCCAGCAGCCAAGAGGGAGGGACGGTTCCCAATCAGCCCCAGCATTTT. It encodes CASSQEGGTVPNQPQHF.

This clone appeared a single time. The V gene is TRBV5-6, the J gene TRBJ1-5; D perhaps matches TRBD1 (6 bases). The CDR3 runs 18 residues. Per the germline V gene, CDR1 is SGHDT and CDR2 is YYEEEE. With 1 base removed from V and 0 bases from J, the gap between germline ends came to 17 bases. This CDR3 is CASSLFQGFVYSNQPQHF. The CDR3 DNA reads as TGTGCCAGCAGCTTGTTTCAGGGGTTTGTTTATAGCAATCAGCCCCAGCATTTT. Together with reference TRBV5-6 and TRBJ1-5, the CDR3 gives the full variable domain: DAGVTQSPTHLIKTRGQQVTLRCSPKSGHDTVSWYQQALGQGPQFIFQYYEEEERQRGNFPDRFSGHQFPNYSSELNVNALLLGDSALYLCASSLFQGFVYSNQPQHFGDGTRLSIL.

V gene TRBV28 combines with J gene TRBJ2-5; 9 positions agree with TRBD1. Trimming cost V 8 bases and J 2 bases; bases outside gene matches: 15. The CDR3 covers 17 residues. Germline CDR1 MDHEN, CDR2 SYDVKM. CDR3 region: CASANPGQGYLQETQYF. In DNA, the CDR3 is TGTGCCAGCGCAAACCCGGGACAGGGATACCTACAAGAGACCCAGTACTTC.

The rearrangement uses TRBV10-1 and TRBJ2-4; D possibly corresponds to TRBD1 (6 bases). Trimming pared 6 bases from V and 1 base from J, leaving 13 bases between. This CDR3 has 15 residues. The V gene's germline CDR1 is WNHNN and CDR2 SYGVQD (reference sequence). The chain's CDR3 is CASSLTGLAKNIQYF. The CDR3 DNA reads TGCGCCAGCAGCTTAACAGGGTTGGCCAAAAACATTCAGTACTTC.

The V gene is TRBV27, the J gene TRBJ1-1; 7 bases align to TRBD1. The CDR3 is 14 amino acids. The germline gives CDR1 MNHEY, CDR2 SMNVEV (reference sequence). The ends lost 6 bases at V and 2 bases at J; junction bases unmatched: 6. For the CDR3, the DNA is TGTGCCAGCAGATCTGACAGGGAAAACACTGAAGCTTTCTTT. Translating it yields CASRSDRENTEAFF.

This clone was counted a few times. The chain combines TRBV27 with TRBJ1-5, with unresolved D. Germline CDR1 MNHEY, CDR2 SMNVEV (reference sequence). This CDR3 region has 13 residues. V lost 1 base and J 4 bases, leaving 5 bases between the germline ends. The CDR3 sequence: CASSLFGNQPQHF. Here the CDR3 DNA reads TGTGCCAGCAGTTTATTCGGGAATCAGCCCCAGCATTTT.

The rearrangement links TRBV27 to TRBJ1-1; 7 bases map to TRBD1. The V and J ends lost 3 bases and 7 bases, in that order; junction bases with no gene match: 11. CDR3 size: 15 residues. Germline V lookup: CDR1 MNHEY, CDR2 SMNVEV (reference sequence). The CDR3 nucleotides read TGTGCCAGCAGTTTTTCTAACGACAGGGATGGTGAAGCTTTCTTT. It translates to CASSFSNDRDGEAFF.

The CDR3 DNA reads as TGTGCCAGCAGTTTCTCAGGTTACAATGAGCAGTTCTTC. Translation gives CASSFSGYNEQFF. The chain links TRBV27 to TRBJ2-1; D not certain. The CDR3 has 13 residues. V shed 3 bases and J shed 4 bases, with 7 bases lying between them. CDR1 MNHEY and CDR2 SMNVEV come from the germline V gene (reference sequence).

V and J are TRBV16 and TRBJ2-1; no firm D call. Between the trimmed V and J ends, which lost 3 bases and 7 bases, there was a span of 10 bases. Germline loops: CDR1 KGHSY, CDR2 FQNENV. This CDR3 has 13 residues. The CDR3: CASSHPLENEQFF. The CDR3 nucleotides are TGTGCCAGCAGCCACCCCCTAGAGAATGAGCAGTTCTTC.

The rearrangement uses TRBV6-5 and TRBJ2-1, with TRBD2 identical over 10 bases. Germline CDR1 reads MNHEY; CDR2 reads SVGAGI. This CDR3 has 15 residues. With V trimmed by 4 bases and J by 6 bases, 6 bases remained unmatched. This CDR3 is CASSWLAGAFNEQFF. In nucleotides, the CDR3 is TGTGCCAGCAGTTGGCTAGCGGGGGCTTTCAATGAGCAGTTCTTC.

J is TRBJ2-3 and V is TRBV7-2, with unresolved D. V was clipped by 5 bases and J by 6 bases, with 9 bases between them. Germline V gene lookup returns CDR1 SGHTA and CDR2 FQGNSA. This CDR3 spans 12 amino acids. As DNA, the CDR3 is TGTGCCAGCAGCACTGACTCGGATACGCAGTATTTT. This codes for CASSTDSDTQYF.

This clone came up a few times. The chain recombines TRBV19 with TRBJ1-4; the D is unclear. Trimming took off 1 base at V and 7 bases at J, with 16 bases between the two ends. Germline V CDR1 and CDR2: LNHDA, SQIVND (reference sequence). This CDR3 region has 16 residues. The CDR3 region has the DNA TGTGCCAGTAGTATAGGTGGACTCCCTCGTGGTGAAAAACTGTTTTTT. It yields the protein CASSIGGLPRGEKLFF.

This chain uses TRBV19 with TRBJ1-1; maybe TRBD1 (6 bases). V was pared by 4 bases and J by 10 bases, with 10 bases between. Germline-derived CDR1 and CDR2 are LNHDA and SQIVND (reference sequence). The CDR3 runs to 11 residues. The CDR3 sequence is CASSRTGLAFF. CDR3 DNA sequence: TGTGCCAGTAGTAGAACAGGGTTAGCTTTCTTT.

The chain has TRBV9 and TRBJ1-2, with 8 bases that match TRBD1. V gave up 3 bases and J gave up 2 bases; unmatched junction bases: 6. The CDR3 has 15 amino acids. Germline V gene data show CDR1 as SGDLS and CDR2 as YYNGEE. The CDR3 sequence is CASSADRGPNYGYTF. In nucleotides, the CDR3 is TGTGCCAGCAGCGCCGACAGGGGTCCCAACTATGGCTACACCTTC.

V and J are TRBV15 and TRBJ1-2; D ambiguous. The germline V and J ends were trimmed by 0 bases and 1 base, with 6 bases remaining between them. Germline loops: CDR1 LNHNV, CDR2 YYDKDF (reference sequence). CDR3 length: 14 amino acids. DNA of the CDR3: TGTGCCACCAGCAGAGATCACAGTAACTATGGCTACACCTTC. Translating it yields CATSRDHSNYGYTF.

This chain joins TRBV11-2 and TRBJ2-7; a possible D gene is TRBD2 (6 bases). The V end lost 5 bases, the J end lost 0 bases, and 26 bases lay between the germline ends. From germline, CDR1 is SGHAT and CDR2 FQNNGV. This CDR3 is built from 19 residues. The CDR3 DNA follows: TGTGCCAGCAGCCCGACGTTTGGGTTTCAGTGGGAGGTCTCCTACGAGCAGTACTTC. It is translated as CASSPTFGFQWEVSYEQYF.

The chain joins TRBV11-2 to TRBJ2-7, with D possibly matching TRBD2 (5 bases). V shed 3 bases and J shed 0 bases, with 6 bases lying between them. Germline V gene sequence: CDR1 SGHAT, CDR2 FQNNGV. The CDR3 has 13 residues. CDR3 coding DNA: TGTGCCAGCAGCTTGGCGGGCTCCTACGAGCAGTACTTC. Its protein is CASSLAGSYEQYF. Using reference TRBV11-2 and TRBJ2-7 for the parts outside the CDR3, the full variable domain is EAGVAQSPRYKIIEKRQSVAFWCNPISGHATLYWYQQILGQGPKLLIQFQNNGVVDDSQLPKDRFSAERLKGVDSTLKIQPAKLEDSAVYLCASSLAGSYEQYFGPGTRLTVT.

This chain joins TRBV25-1 and TRBJ2-5; 9 bases map to TRBD1. V was clipped by 8 bases and J by 4 bases; unmatched bases: 8. CDR3 length equals 14 residues. Germline-derived CDR1 and CDR2 are MGHDK and SYGVNS. This CDR3 is CASEGTGSRETQYF. The CDR3, as DNA: TGTGCCAGCGAGGGGACAGGGTCTCGAGAGACCCAGTACTTC.

This chain joins TRBV9 and TRBJ1-1, with a weak D call TRBD1 (5 bases). Per germline, CDR1 SGDLS and CDR2 YYNGEE. The CDR3 contains 14 residues. Trimming stripped 0 bases from V and 5 bases from J, with 11 bases between. CDR3 sequence (DNA): TGTGCCAGCAGCGTAGTAGGAGGGGAGACTGAAGCTTTCTTT. It specifies CASSVVGGETEAFF.

The chain has TRBV7-6 and TRBJ2-7, with 7 bases aligning to TRBD2. Germline trimming cut 7 bases from V and 6 bases from J; bases unmatched to any gene: 15. Germline lookup yields CDR1 SGHVS and CDR2 FNYEAQ. This CDR3 contains 15 residues. CDR3 residues: CASTRWRGKKSEQYV. CDR3 DNA sequence: TGTGCCAGCACCCGGTGGCGGGGGAAAAAGAGCGAGCAGTACGTC.

J is TRBJ1-1 and V is TRBV5-1; TRBD1 might be the D (5 bases). The CDR3 extends over 15 amino acids. Deletions cut 3 bases from V and 3 bases from J, with 15 bases between. Germline V gene lookup returns CDR1 SGHRS and CDR2 YFSETQ. CDR3 bases: TGCGCCAGCAGCTCAGGAACAGGTTCGGACACTGAAGCTTTCTTT. Translated: CASSSGTGSDTEAFF.

This clone occurred a few times. V is TRBV19 and J is TRBJ2-1; 9 nucleotides agree with TRBD1. Germline CDR1 is LNHDA and CDR2 is SQIVND (reference sequence). Unmatched junction bases numbered 11, after V lost 8 bases and J lost 6 bases. The CDR3 runs to 15 residues. CDR3 sequence reads: CASAKRDRVPNEQFF. CDR3 nucleotides: TGTGCCAGTGCGAAACGGGACAGGGTCCCCAATGAGCAGTTCTTC.

This chain uses TRBV19 with TRBJ1-3, with 9 bases that match TRBD1. The CDR3 consists of 15 residues. Looked up from germline, CDR1 is LNHDA and CDR2 is SQIVND (reference sequence). The ends lost 7 bases at V and 1 base at J; junction bases unmatched: 5. The CDR3 coding sequence is TGTGCCAGTACCCAGGACAGGGGATCTGGAAACACCATATATTTT. Its translation: CASTQDRGSGNTIYF. Variable domain in full (rest from reference TRBV19 and TRBJ1-3): DGGITQSPKYLFRKEGQNVTLSCEQNLNHDAMYWYRQDPGQGLRLIYYSQIVNDFQKGDIAEGYSVSREKKESFPLTVTSAQKNPTAFYLCASTQDRGSGNTIYFGEGSWLTVV.

The chain joins TRBV7-2 to TRBJ2-7; 11 bases align to TRBD2. CDR1 SGHTA and CDR2 FQGNSA come from the germline V gene. J was trimmed by 3 bases and V by 8 bases; bases with no gene match: 6. This CDR3 region has 14 residues. CDR3 amino acids: CASGSGLAVYEQYF. Written as DNA, the CDR3 is TGTGCCAGCGGTTCGGGACTAGCGGTCTACGAGCAGTACTTC.

The chain uses TRBV2 and TRBJ1-2; 7 nucleotides align to TRBD1. The CDR3 runs 15 residues. Trimming cost V 0 bases and J 3 bases; bases outside gene matches: 4. Germline CDR1 reads SNHLY; CDR2 reads FYNNEI. CDR3 region: CASSEATGSYYGYTF. The CDR3 DNA reads TGTGCCAGCAGTGAAGCGACAGGGAGCTACTATGGCTACACCTTC.

The genes are TRBV4-1 and TRBJ1-1; D perhaps matches TRBD1 (5 bases). V was cut by 4 bases and J by 5 bases, with 23 bases left in between. The CDR3 runs to 17 residues. CDR1 is MGHRA, CDR2 YSYEKL, per germline. The CDR3 is CASSPLGIGGKGTEAFF. CDR3 in DNA: TGCGCCAGCAGCCCCCTAGGTATCGGGGGGAAGGGAACTGAAGCTTTCTTT.